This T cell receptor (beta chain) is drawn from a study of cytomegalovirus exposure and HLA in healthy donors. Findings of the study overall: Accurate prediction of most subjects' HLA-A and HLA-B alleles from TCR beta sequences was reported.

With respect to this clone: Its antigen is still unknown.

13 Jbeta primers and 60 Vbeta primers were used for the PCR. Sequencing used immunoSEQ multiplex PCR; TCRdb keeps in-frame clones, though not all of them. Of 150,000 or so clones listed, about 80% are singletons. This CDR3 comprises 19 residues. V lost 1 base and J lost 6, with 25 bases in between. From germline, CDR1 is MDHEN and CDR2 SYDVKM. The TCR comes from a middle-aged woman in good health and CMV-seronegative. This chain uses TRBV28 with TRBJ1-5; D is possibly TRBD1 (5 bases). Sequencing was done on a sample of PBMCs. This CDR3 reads CASSLFRDRGGASSQPQHF. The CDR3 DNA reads TGTGCCAGCAGTTTATTTCGGGATCGGGGAGGGGCGTCATCTCAGCCCCAGCATTTT.